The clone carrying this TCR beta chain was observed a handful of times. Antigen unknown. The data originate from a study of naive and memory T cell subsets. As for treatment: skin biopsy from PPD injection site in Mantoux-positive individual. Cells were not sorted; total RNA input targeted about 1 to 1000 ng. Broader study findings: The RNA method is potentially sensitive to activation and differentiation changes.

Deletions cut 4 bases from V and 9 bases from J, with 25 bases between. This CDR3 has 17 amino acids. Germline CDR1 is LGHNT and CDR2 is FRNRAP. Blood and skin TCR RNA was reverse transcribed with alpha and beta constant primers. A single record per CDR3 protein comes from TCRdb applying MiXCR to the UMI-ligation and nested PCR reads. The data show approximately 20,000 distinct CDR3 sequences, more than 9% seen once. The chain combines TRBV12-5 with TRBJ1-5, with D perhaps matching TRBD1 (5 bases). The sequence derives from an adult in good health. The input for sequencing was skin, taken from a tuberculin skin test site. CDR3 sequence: CASGSLAGTNWYRPQHF. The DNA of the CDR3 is TGTGCTAGTGGTTCCCTGGCGGGGACGAACTGGTACCGGCCCCAGCATTTT.